Here is one T cell receptor (beta chain) with its context. The antigen remains undetermined. Eight separate reactions per sample served to make cDNA. The template-switching step introduced UMIs that carried a 6-nucleotide sample barcode. Each CDR3 protein gets one entry in TCRdb, which reprocessed the 5' RACE reads and gives no DNA. This table lists some 150,000 distinct CDR3 sequences. Germline-derived CDR1 and CDR2 are SQVTM and ANQGSEA. The CDR3 is made up of 11 amino acids. This entry belongs to a study of monozygotic twins with inflammatory bowel disease. Notes on the study in general: Clonotype sharing was lower in IBD patients than healthy twins, most markedly with disease activity. A reduction in TCRbeta diversity (inverse Simpson) was seen in IBD patients relative to healthy co-twins.

The TCR originated in a human donor with ulcerative colitis or Crohn's disease, or a healthy co-twin of an affected twin (not recorded which). The sequenced sample consisted of blood. J is TRBJ1-2 and V is TRBV29-1; TCRdb selects TRBD1, and the lack of DNA leaves this call unchecked. CDR3: CSVVQQAGYTF.